This section outlines one T cell receptor (beta chain) sequence together with its context. The target antigen is unknown. V shed 5 bases and J 6 bases; nucleotides not matched to a gene: 6. This CDR3 is 13 amino acids long. Germline V gives CDR1 PRHDT, CDR2 FYEKMQ (reference sequence). These data are taken from a study of T cell repertoires in cytomegalovirus infection. Study observations and caveats: Adding up the frequency of public TCR beta families identified people who carried CMV plus the relevant HLA.

MiXCR was run by TCRdb on the reads, yielding one entry per CDR3 protein. The table has about 220,000 distinct CDR3 sequences, roughly 34% seen once; the top ten hold approximately 60%. This clonotype originated in a human donor in good health (CMV status not recorded). Some clones in this sample may be carry-over from other donors' samples. The sample consisted of CD8+ T cells from cultured PBMCs, taken from culture after CMV antigen stimulation. The chain couples TRBV13 to TRBJ2-7; 8 nucleotides agree with TRBD2. Here the CDR3 DNA reads TGTGCCAGCAGCCCCCGGACTAGCAGCGAGCAGTACTTC. This translates into CASSPRTSSEQYF. The full variable domain, completed using reference TRBV13 and TRBJ2-7, is AAGVIQSPRHLIKEKRETATLKCYPIPRHDTVYWYQQGPGQDPQFLISFYEKMQSDKGSIPDRFSAQQFSDYHSELNMSSLELGDSALYFCASSPRTSSEQYFGPGTRLTVT.